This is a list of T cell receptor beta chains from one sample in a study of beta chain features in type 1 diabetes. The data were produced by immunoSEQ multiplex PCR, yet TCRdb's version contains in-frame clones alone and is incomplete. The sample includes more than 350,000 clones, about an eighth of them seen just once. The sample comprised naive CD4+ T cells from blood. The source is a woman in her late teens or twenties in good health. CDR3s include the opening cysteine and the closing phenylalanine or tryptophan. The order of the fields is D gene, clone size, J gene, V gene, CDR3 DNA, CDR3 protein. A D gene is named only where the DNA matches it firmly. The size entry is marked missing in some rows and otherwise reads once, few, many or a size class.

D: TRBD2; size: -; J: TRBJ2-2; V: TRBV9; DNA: TGTGCCAGCAGCGTAGCGGGACTAGAGAACACCGGGGAGCTGTTTTTT; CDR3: CASSVAGLENTGELFF
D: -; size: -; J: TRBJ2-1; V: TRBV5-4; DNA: TGTGCCAGCAGCTCGACAATCAATGAGCAGTTCTTC; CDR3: CASSSTINEQFF
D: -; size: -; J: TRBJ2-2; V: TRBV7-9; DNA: TGTGCCAGCAGCTTAGTGCTGAACACCGGGGAGCTGTTTTTT; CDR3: CASSLVLNTGELFF
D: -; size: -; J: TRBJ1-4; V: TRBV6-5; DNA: TGTGCCAGCAGACGCCACCGGGCCACAAATGAAAAACTGTTTTTT; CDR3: CASRRHRATNEKLFF
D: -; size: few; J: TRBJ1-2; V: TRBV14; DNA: TGTGCCAGCAGCCCTGTGACTAACTATGGCTACACCTTC; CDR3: CASSPVTNYGYTF
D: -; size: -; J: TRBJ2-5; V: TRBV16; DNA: TGTGCCAGCAGCCGTATCTCCCCGTACCAAGAGACCCAGTACTTC; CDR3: CASSRISPYQETQYF
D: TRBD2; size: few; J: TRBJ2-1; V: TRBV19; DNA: TGTGCCAGTAGGCCCAGCGGGAAAGGCAATGAGCAGTTCTTC; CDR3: CASRPSGKGNEQFF
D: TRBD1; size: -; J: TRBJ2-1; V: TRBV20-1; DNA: TGCAGTGCTAAGGGACAGGGGCAGTTCTTC; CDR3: CSAKGQGQFF
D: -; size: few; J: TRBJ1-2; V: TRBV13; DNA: TGTGCCAGCAGCCCGCCAGGGGACTATGGCTACACCTTC; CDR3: CASSPPGDYGYTF
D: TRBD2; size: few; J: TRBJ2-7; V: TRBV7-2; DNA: TGTGCCAGCAGCATCGGGGGGACCGAACTCGAGCAGTACTTC; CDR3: CASSIGGTELEQYF
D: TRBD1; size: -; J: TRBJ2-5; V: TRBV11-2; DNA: TGTGCCAGCAGCCTCGGGCAGGGGGCCTTCGAGACCCAGTACTTC; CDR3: CASSLGQGAFETQYF
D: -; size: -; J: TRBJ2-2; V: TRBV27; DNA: TGTGCCAGCAGTTTAAGGAGACTCAACACCGGGGAGCTGTTTTTT; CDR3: CASSLRRLNTGELFF
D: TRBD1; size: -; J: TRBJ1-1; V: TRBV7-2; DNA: TGTGCCAGCAGCCCCGACAGGGCGACTGAAGCTTTCTTT; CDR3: CASSPDRATEAFF
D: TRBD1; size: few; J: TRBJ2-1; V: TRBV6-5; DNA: TGTGCCAGCAGAACGATACAGGGGTACAATGAGCAGTTCTTC; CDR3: CASRTIQGYNEQFF
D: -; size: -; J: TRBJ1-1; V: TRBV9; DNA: TGTGCCAGCAGCTCTACTGGGACAACGAACACTGAAGCTTTCTTT; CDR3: CASSSTGTTNTEAFF
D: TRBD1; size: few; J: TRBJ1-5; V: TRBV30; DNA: TGTGCCTGGTCTAGACCGGGACAGGGTTGGCAGCCCCAGCATTTT; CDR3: CAWSRPGQGWQPQHF
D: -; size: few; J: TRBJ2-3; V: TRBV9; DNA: TGTGCCAGCAGCGTAAGGGTAGATACGCAGTATTTT; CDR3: CASSVRVDTQYF
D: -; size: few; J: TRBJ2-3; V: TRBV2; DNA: TGTGCCAGCTCCTCTAGCACAGATACGCAGTATTTT; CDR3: CASSSSTDTQYF
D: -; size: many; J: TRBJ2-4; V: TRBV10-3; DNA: TGTGCCATCAGTGAGTCGGGGGAAAACATTCAGTACTTC; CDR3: CAISESGENIQYF
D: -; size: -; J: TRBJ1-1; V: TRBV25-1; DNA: TGTGCCAGCAGTCGCCTCACTGAAGCTTTCTTT; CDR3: CASSRLTEAFF
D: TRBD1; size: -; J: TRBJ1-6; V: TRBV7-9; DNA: TGTGCCAGCAGCTTCTGGACAGGCCGTAATTCACCCCTCCACTTT; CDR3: CASSFWTGRNSPLHF
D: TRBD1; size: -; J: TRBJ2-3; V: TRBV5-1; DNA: TGCGCCAGCAGCAGAGAACCCGGGACAGGTGCAGATACGCAGTATTTT; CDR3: CASSREPGTGADTQYF
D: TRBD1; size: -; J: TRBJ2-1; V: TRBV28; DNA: TGTGCCAGCAGTCCAGCCGGGACAGGCCACAATGAGCAGTTCTTC; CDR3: CASSPAGTGHNEQFF
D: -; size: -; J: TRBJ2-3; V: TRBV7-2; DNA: TGTGCCAGCAGGCGCAGCAGGGCTTACACAGATACGCAGTATTTT; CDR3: CASRRSRAYTDTQYF
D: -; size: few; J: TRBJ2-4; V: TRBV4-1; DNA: TGCGCCAGCAGCCAAGGGTCACTCGAAAACATTCAGTACTTC; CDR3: CASSQGSLENIQYF
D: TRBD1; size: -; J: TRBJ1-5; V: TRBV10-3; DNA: TGTGCCATCAGTAATACAGGGGTGCCCCAGCATTTT; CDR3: CAISNTGVPQHF
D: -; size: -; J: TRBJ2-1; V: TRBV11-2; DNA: TGTGCCAGCAGGCGTAGCTGGTCAATCTACAATGAGCAGTTCTTC; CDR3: CASRRSWSIYNEQFF